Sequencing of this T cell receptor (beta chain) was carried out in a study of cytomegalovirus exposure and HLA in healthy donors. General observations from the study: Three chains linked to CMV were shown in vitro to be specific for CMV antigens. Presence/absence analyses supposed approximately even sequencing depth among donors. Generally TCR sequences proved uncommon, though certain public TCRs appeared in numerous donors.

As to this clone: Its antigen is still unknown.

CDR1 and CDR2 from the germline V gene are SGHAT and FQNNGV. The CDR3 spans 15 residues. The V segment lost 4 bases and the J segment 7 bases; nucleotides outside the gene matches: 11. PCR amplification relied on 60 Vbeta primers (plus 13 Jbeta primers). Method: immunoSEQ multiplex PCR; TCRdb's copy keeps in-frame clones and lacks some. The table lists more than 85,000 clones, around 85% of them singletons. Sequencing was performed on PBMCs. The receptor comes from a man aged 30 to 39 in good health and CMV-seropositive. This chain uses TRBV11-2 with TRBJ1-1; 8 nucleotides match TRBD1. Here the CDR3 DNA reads TGTGCCAGCAGCTCGTGGACAGGGTTTGGTTATGAAGCTTTCTTT. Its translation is CASSSWTGFGYEAFF. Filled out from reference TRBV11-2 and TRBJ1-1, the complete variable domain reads EAGVAQSPRYKIIEKRQSVAFWCNPISGHATLYWYQQILGQGPKLLIQFQNNGVVDDSQLPKDRFSAERLKGVDSTLKIQPAKLEDSAVYLCASSSWTGFGYEAFFGQGTRLTVV.